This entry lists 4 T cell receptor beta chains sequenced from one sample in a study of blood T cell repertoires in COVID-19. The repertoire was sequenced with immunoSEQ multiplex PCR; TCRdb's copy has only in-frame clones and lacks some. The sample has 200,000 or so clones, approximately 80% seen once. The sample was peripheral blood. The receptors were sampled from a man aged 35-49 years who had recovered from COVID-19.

CDR3: CASSLGLAGVRETQYF. CDR3 nucleotide sequence: TGTGCCAGCAGCTTGGGACTAGCGGGAGTCAGAGAGACCCAGTACTTC. This chain connects TRBV5-4 to TRBJ2-5, with TRBD2 matching 12 bases. Germline CDR1 reads SGHNT; CDR2 reads YYREEE (reference sequence). This CDR3 contains 16 residues. J gave up 4 bases and V 0 bases, and 4 bases lay outside the gene matches.

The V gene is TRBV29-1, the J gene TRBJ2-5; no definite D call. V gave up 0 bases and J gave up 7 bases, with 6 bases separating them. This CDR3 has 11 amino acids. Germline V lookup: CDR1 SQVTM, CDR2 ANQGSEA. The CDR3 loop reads CSVEDSGTQYF. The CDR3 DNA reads TGCAGCGTTGAAGACTCGGGGACCCAGTACTTC. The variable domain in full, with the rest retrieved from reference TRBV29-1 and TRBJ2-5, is SAVISQKPSRDICQRGTSLTIQCQVDSQVTMMFWYRQQPGQSLTLIATANQGSEATYESGFVIDKFPISRPNLTFSTLTVSNMSPEDSSIYLCSVEDSGTQYFGPGTRLLVL.

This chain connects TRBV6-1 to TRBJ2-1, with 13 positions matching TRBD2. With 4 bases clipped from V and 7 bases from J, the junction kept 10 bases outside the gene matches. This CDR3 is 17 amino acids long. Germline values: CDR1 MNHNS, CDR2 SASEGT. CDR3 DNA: TGTGCCAGCAGTGTGCCGCAGGGACTAGCGGGATTGAATGAGCAGTTCTTC. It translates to CASSVPQGLAGLNEQFF.

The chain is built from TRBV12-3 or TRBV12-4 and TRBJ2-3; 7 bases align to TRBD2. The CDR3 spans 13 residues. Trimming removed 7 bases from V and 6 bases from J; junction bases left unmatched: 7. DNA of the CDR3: TGTGCCAGCACCGGAGCGGGGATCGATACGCAGTATTTT. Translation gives CASTGAGIDTQYF.